This T cell receptor (beta chain) came from a study of tumor-infiltrating lymphocytes in localized non-small cell lung cancer. Study details: Patients included smokers and never-smokers with various histologies, some sampled after neoadjuvant chemotherapy. Study results and caveats: IM1 and IM2 tumors showed no difference in T-cell fraction. TCR sequencing covered a subset of patients with enough tissue. Different pieces of the same tissue went to different assays, confounding technical variation with intratumor heterogeneity.

Germline V gene lookup returns CDR1 MRHNA and CDR2 SNTAGT. Trimming took off 5 bases at V and 5 bases at J, with 19 bases between the two ends. The CDR3 spans 16 residues. This clone is classed as medium-sized (0.01 to 0.1%). The antigen is not known. The protocol was immunoSEQ multiplex PCR, while the TCRdb copy is restricted to in-frame clones and leaves out a portion. The table records 5,500 to 7,500 clones, around 70% of them present only once. Sequenced: uninvolved lung tissue not adjacent to the tumor. The rearrangement joins TRBV6-4 to TRBJ2-1, with D unclear. The origin of this receptor is a human donor with non-small cell lung cancer. The CDR3 sequence: CASSPTPLAPNNEQFF. The DNA of the CDR3 is TGTGCCAGCAGTCCAACCCCCCTTGCCCCCAACAATGAGCAGTTCTTC.